This TCR beta chain was sequenced in a study of blood T cell repertoires in COVID-19. For the study at large: Researchers got acute and convalescent COVID-19 samples from the United States, Italy and Spain. The cDNA or gDNA used as material had been derived from T cells, B-cell-depleted T cells, or PBMCs.

Followed over time, Seattle patients had been enrolled while infection was active. As originally analysed: Nucleated cell counts were estimated from reference gene primer amplification. Here immunoSEQ multiplex PCR was the method, and the copy in TCRdb shows in-frame clones only, minus some. The V and J calls and clone size are taken from that table; D and trimming were inferred from the DNA. The table includes tens of thousands of clones, roughly nine tenths detected once. This clone came up a few times. This CDR3 is built from 15 residues. With 2 bases removed from V and 0 bases from J, the gap between germline ends came to 9 bases. The germline gives CDR1 MNHEY, CDR2 SVGAGI.

The TCR was taken from a man in his sixties with COVID-19, enrolled during active disease. The gene calls are TRBV6-5 and TRBJ2-3, with D unclear. Sequencing used peripheral blood. CDR3 in amino acids: CASSYVETSTDTQYF. CDR3 coding DNA: TGTGCCAGCAGTTACGTGGAGACTAGCACAGATACGCAGTATTTT.